This T cell receptor beta chain was recorded in a study of a mutant IDH1 vaccine in newly diagnosed glioma (dated by TCRdb to about 2021). About the full investigation: Patients were given eight vaccinations, in weeks 1, 3, 5, 7, 11, 15, 19 and 23, which matched visits V03 through V10. Prior to enrollment, patients had been given standard therapy consisting of radiotherapy alone, temozolomide alone, or radiochemotherapy with temozolomide, with the combination given to most patients. Peripheral blood samples were drawn at six visits, namely V03 (baseline), V05, V07, V10, V12 and V13. For exploratory analyses, fewer than 30 treated patients had longitudinal TCRB deep sequencing done wherever samples were available. In the chemotherapy-containing groups, vaccination started alongside temozolomide cycles, whereas in patients who had radiotherapy alone it started 4-6 weeks after radiotherapy. Of the 30 to 35 patients who were treated, about 62% were male and 37.5% were female, and the mean age was around 40 years. Broad study findings and their caveats: Changes in the top peripheral T cell clonotypes picked up by TCRB sequencing did not appear to be linked to pseudoprogression. PBMC samples for TCRB deep sequencing were selected based on availability. According to the authors, sample limitations meant that analyses of patient blood samples could not be reproduced. Immune responses induced by the vaccine were seen in roughly 95% of patients across multiple MHC alleles.

Comment on this clone: No antigen is known for it. Within one base of it there is no much larger clone, and no base qualities were kept.

According to the study, the label for this sample's time point signals: week 11, during vaccination. A 20-mer mutant IDH1 peptide at 300 micrograms in Montanide made up each vaccine dose, which was injected subcutaneously together with topical imiquimod. Donors had newly diagnosed WHO grade 3 or 4 IDH1-mutant astrocytomas with loss of nuclear ATRX. The samples were drawn from NOA16, a multicentre, single-arm, open-label phase I trial in Germany that tested a mutant IDH1 peptide vaccine in humans for the first time. The DNeasy Blood and Tissue Kit was used to extract genomic DNA from EDTA blood for TCRB sequencing. The library relied on the immunoSEQ multiplex PCR assay. Rearranged TCR beta chain sequences were amplified with the hsTCRB Kit following the manufacturer's protocol. Sequencing of TCRB libraries was carried out on an Illumina MiSeq. On the authors' methods: The kit vendor's proprietary platform handled demultiplexing, trimming and gene mapping. Drawn from immuneACCESS, this table holds only the in-frame rearrangements with V and J called that TCRdb kept. Clones are partly lost; checked studies trace under half to an unresolved V gene and leave the rest unexplained. D and trimming were read from the DNA, whereas the V and J calls and clone size are those reported in that table. The sample table records about 24,000 clones; 79% of these occur just once. Of the sample, about 8.2% falls within the top ten clones.

This clonotype originated in a man aged 40-55 years with glioma. The sample consisted of PBMCs, taken from a glioma patient whose treatment included an IDH1 peptide vaccine.

The CDR3 protein: CASSDGSGASEKLFF. At the DNA level, the sequence is TGTGCCAGCAGTGACGGATCAGGGGCTTCGGAAAAACTGTTTTTT. The rearrangement combines TRBV6-6 with TRBJ1-4; possibly the D gene is TRBD1, per 6 matching bases. Trimming takes 5 bases from V and 8 bases from J, and the germline ends sit 18 bases apart. The CDR3 has 15 amino acids, counting the end cysteine and phenylalanine. Only the CDR3 region is kept as DNA, spanning 45 bases read in frame from base 1. From a lookup of the germline V gene (reference sequence), CDR1 and CDR2 are MNHNY and SVGAGI.